This TCR beta chain was identified during a study of a mutant IDH1 vaccine in newly diagnosed glioma. Time point here: week 5, during vaccination. The study gave 300 ug of mutant IDH1 20-mer peptide per vaccine dose, with topical imiquimod. The assay was immunoSEQ multiplex PCR, and TCRdb's table has in-frame clones only and misses some. The sample holds 35,000 to 45,000 clones, roughly 76% seen once. Germline loops: CDR1 MGHDK, CDR2 SYGVNS. Deletions cut 0 bases from V and 1 base from J, with 11 bases between. The CDR3 is made up of 16 amino acids. Points on this clone: Its antigen is not known.

The source of this sequence is a man between 50 and 59 years old with glioma. This chain connects TRBV25-1 to TRBJ2-3; D not resolved. Sequenced here: PBMCs, sampled from a glioma patient whose treatment included an IDH1 peptide vaccine. CDR3 sequence (DNA): TGTGCCAGCAGTGAATATGTCGGATCGGGCACAGATACGCAGTATTTT. Translation: CASSEYVGSGTDTQYF. Filled out from reference TRBV25-1 and TRBJ2-3, the complete variable domain reads EADIYQTPRYLVIGTGKKITLECSQTMGHDKMYWYQQDPGMELHLIHYSYGVNSTEKGDLSSESTVSRIRTEHFPLTLESARPSHTSQYLCASSEYVGSGTDTQYFGPGTRLTVL.